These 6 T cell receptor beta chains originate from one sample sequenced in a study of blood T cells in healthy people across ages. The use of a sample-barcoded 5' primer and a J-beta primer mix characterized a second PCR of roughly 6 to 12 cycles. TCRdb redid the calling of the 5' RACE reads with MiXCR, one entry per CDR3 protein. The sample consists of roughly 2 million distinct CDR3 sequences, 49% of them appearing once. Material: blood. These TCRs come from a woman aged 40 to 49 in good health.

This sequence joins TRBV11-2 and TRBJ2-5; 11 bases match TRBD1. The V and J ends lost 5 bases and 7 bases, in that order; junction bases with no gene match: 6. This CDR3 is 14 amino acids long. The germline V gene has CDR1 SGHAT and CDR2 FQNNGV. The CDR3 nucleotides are TGTGCCAGCAGCGGGGACAGGGGGTTGGGGACCCAGTACTTC. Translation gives CASSGDRGLGTQYF. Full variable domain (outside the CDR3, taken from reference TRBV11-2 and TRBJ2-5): EAGVAQSPRYKIIEKRQSVAFWCNPISGHATLYWYQQILGQGPKLLIQFQNNGVVDDSQLPKDRFSAERLKGVDSTLKIQPAKLEDSAVYLCASSGDRGLGTQYFGPGTRLLVL.

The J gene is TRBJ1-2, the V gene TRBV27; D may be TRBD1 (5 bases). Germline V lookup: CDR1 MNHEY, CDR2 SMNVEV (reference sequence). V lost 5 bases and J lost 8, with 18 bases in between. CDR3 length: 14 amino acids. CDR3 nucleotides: TGTGCCAGCAGTCCCCCGGGGACCGTGAGGGGCTACACCTTC. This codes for CASSPPGTVRGYTF.

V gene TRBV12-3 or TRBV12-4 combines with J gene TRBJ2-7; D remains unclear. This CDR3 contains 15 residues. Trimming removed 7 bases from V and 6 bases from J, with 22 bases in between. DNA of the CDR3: TGTGCCAGCACTACGTCAACGATCTTCCGCTTCGAGCAGTACTTC. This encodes CASTTSTIFRFEQYF.

The CDR3 bases are TGTGCCAGCAGACAGGTCGCTAATGAAAAACTGTTTTTT. Amino acids: CASRQVANEKLFF. This chain connects TRBV6-5 to TRBJ1-4, with D perhaps matching TRBD1 (5 bases). The V end was cut by 6 bases, the J end by 3 bases, with 8 bases between. This CDR3 comprises 13 residues. Per the germline V gene, CDR1 is MNHEY and CDR2 is SVGAGI.

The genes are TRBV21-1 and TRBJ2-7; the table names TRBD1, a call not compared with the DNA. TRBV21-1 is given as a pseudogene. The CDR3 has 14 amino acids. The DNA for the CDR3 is TGTGCCAGCAGCAAGCGATTGGGGACAGGCGAGCAGTACTTC. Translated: CASSKRLGTGEQYF.

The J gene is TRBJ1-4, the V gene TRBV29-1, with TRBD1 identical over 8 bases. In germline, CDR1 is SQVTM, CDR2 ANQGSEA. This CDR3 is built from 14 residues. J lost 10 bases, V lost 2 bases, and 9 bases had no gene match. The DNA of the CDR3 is TGCAGCGTTGAATTCTCTGGACAGGGAGGAAAACTGTTTTTT. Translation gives CSVEFSGQGGKLFF.